These 15 T cell receptor beta chains came from one sample sequenced in a study of glioma-infiltrating T cells. TCR alpha and beta CDR3 regions were amplified from RNA using iRepertoire nested multiplex PCR. TCRdb ran MiXCR on the multiplex PCR reads and lists one entry per CDR3 protein. Of about 93,000 distinct CDR3 sequences in the sample, 35% to 50% were seen once. The sample comprised glioma tissue, nonneoplastic brain tissue, or PBMCs (not recorded which). These receptors originate from a human donor with low-grade glioma or glioblastoma, undergoing nonglioma brain surgery, or in good health (not recorded which).

With regard to this clonotype: Just one base apart from a much larger clone, this may be a read error. The chain is built from TRBV2 and TRBJ2-7; maybe TRBD2 (5 bases). Trimming shortened V by 7 bases and J by 0 bases, and 19 bases separated the two germline ends. CDR3 length equals 16 residues. The V gene's germline CDR1 is SNHLY and CDR2 FYNNEI. Written as DNA, the CDR3 is TGTGCCAGCATTGACCTGAGGGTGGGAGACTCCTACGAGCAGTACTTC. This translates into CASIDLRVGDSYEQYF.

About this clonotype: A junction boundary mismatches the germline segment, possibly from a read error. The chain couples TRBV4-1 to TRBJ1-1; D is unclear. This CDR3 spans 13 amino acids. The germline CDR1 and CDR2 sequences are MGHRA and YSYEKL. CDR3 DNA sequence: TGCGCCAGCAGCAAGGACCCGAAAACTGAAGCTTCCTTT. This translates into CASSKDPKTEASF.

This chain joins TRBV29-1 and TRBJ2-2; perhaps D is TRBD1 or TRBD2 (5 bases each). The germline V and J ends were trimmed by 6 bases and 3 bases, with 14 bases remaining between them. Germline CDR1 SQVTM, CDR2 ANQGSEA. The CDR3 extends over 14 amino acids. The CDR3 nucleotides read TGCAGCGTCGGGGACGGAGTCTACACCGGGGAGCTGTTTTTT. Protein: CSVGDGVYTGELFF.

The chain's CDR3 is CAWSPRGSNTEAFF. The CDR3 nucleotides are TGTGCCTGGAGTCCCAGGGGGTCGAACACTGAAGCTTTCTTT. The V and J genes are TRBV30 and TRBJ1-1; 7 nucleotides match TRBD1. The CDR3 runs 14 residues. Trimming at V came to 2 bases and at J to 1 base, leaving 4 bases not matched to a gene. Germline V lookup: CDR1 GTSNPN, CDR2 SVGIG (reference sequence).

With respect to this clonotype: The junction and the germline gene differ at one end; a read error may be behind it. The chain uses TRBV6-6 and TRBJ2-1, with D maybe TRBD1 (5 bases). The CDR3 is made up of 15 amino acids. Germline V CDR1 and CDR2: MNHNY, SVGAGI (reference sequence). The chain's CDR3 is CASSYSLTAYNEQFF. The CDR3, as DNA: TGTGCTAGCAGTTACTCCTTGACAGCCTACAATGAGCAGTTCTTC.

This clonotype has only one observation. Given a much more abundant clone one base away, this may be a read error. This chain joins TRBV19 and TRBJ2-6; D is perhaps TRBD1 (5 bases). This CDR3 comprises 12 residues. Germline CDR1 LNHDA, CDR2 SQIVND (reference sequence). The CDR3 DNA reads TGTGCCAGTAGTACTGGGGCCAACGCCCTGACTTTC. It specifies CASSTGANALTF.

This chain connects TRBV6-1 to TRBJ2-7, with D perhaps assigned TRBD1 or TRBD2 (5 bases each). Germline CDR1 MNHNS, CDR2 SASEGT. V lost 7 bases and J 2 bases, leaving 12 bases between the germline ends. The CDR3 is 13 residues long. This CDR3 is CASMLVGPYEQYF. CDR3 in DNA: TGTGCCAGCATGCTAGTGGGACCCTACGAGCAGTACTTC.

As concerns this clonotype: An end of the junction does not agree with germline; a read error may underlie this. The chain joins TRBV6-2 or TRBV6-3 to TRBJ2-1; 8 nucleotides match TRBD1. This CDR3 has 17 residues. Germline V gene lookup returns CDR1 MNHEY and CDR2 SVGEGT. In nucleotides, the CDR3 is TGTGCCAGCATTGCCCGGACAGGGTCGAGCTCCTACAATGAGCAGTCCTTC. It codes for CASIARTGSSSYNEQSF.

This clonotype appeared many times. The chain couples TRBV2 to TRBJ2-5, with D unresolved. V was cut by 4 bases and J by 9 bases, with 15 bases left in between. Germline CDR1 is SNHLY and CDR2 is FYNNEI. This CDR3 has 13 residues. The CDR3 is CASSVGGFDSQYF. CDR3 nucleotide sequence: TGTGCCAGCAGTGTTGGTGGATTCGATTCCCAGTACTTC.

Many counts were recorded for this clonotype. This chain links TRBV7-3 with TRBJ2-2; D uncertain. The CDR3 consists of 15 residues. CDR1 and CDR2 (germline): SGHTA, FQGTGA. Trimming removed 0 bases from V and 1 base from J, with 6 bases in between. The CDR3 spells CASSLTSGNTGELFF. In DNA, the CDR3 is TGTGCCAGCAGCTTAACGTCCGGGAACACCGGGGAGCTGTTTTTT.

This clonotype has a count of ten or more. J is TRBJ1-2 and V is TRBV3-1; D remains unclear. The V and J ends lost 2 bases and 4 bases respectively, with 14 bases between them. Looked up from germline, CDR1 is LGHDT and CDR2 is YNNKEL (reference sequence). The CDR3 is made up of 15 amino acids. The CDR3 coding sequence is TGTGCCAGCAGCCAATTTGCTGTGGGTGGCTATGGCTACACCTTC. It yields the protein CASSQFAVGGYGYTF.

This clonotype was seen many times. The CDR3 loop is CSAIRDRGNEQYF. In DNA form, the CDR3 reads TGCAGTGCGATCCGGGACAGGGGCAACGAGCAGTACTTC. This chain uses TRBV20-1 with TRBJ2-7, with 10 bases identical to TRBD1. Germline V gives CDR1 DFQATT, CDR2 SNEGSKA (reference sequence). This CDR3 contains 13 residues. After removal of 6 bases from V and 5 bases from J, the junction contained 7 bases not matched to a gene.

This clonotype was observed many times. The chain is built from TRBV30 and TRBJ1-4, with TRBD1 as a possible D gene (6 bases). This CDR3 contains 13 residues. V was cut by 3 bases and J by 7 bases, with 12 bases left in between. The germline V gene has CDR1 GTSNPN and CDR2 SVGIG (reference sequence). CDR3 coding DNA: TGTGCCTGGAGCTTCGGACAGAGTGAAAAACTGTTTTTT. It codes for CAWSFGQSEKLFF.

At least ten counts were recorded for this clonotype. CDR3 residues: CATRDDGRPYEQYF. In nucleotides, the CDR3 is TGTGCCACCAGGGACGACGGGAGGCCCTACGAGCAGTACTTC. J is TRBJ2-7 and V is TRBV6-1, with 7 nucleotides matching TRBD2. V was clipped by 10 bases and J by 2 bases; unmatched bases: 11. Germline V CDR1 and CDR2: MNHNS, SASEGT. CDR3 length: 14 amino acids.

A note on this clonotype: A much larger clone lies one base from this, so it may be a read error. The chain joins TRBV19 to TRBJ2-5, with TRBD2 as a possible D gene (7 bases). CDR1 and CDR2 from the germline V gene are LNHDA and SQIVND (reference sequence). The CDR3 runs to 13 residues. The CDR3 region has the DNA TGTGCCAGTACCCCAGCGGGACAAGAGACCCTGTACTTC. Amino acids: CASTPAGQETLYF.